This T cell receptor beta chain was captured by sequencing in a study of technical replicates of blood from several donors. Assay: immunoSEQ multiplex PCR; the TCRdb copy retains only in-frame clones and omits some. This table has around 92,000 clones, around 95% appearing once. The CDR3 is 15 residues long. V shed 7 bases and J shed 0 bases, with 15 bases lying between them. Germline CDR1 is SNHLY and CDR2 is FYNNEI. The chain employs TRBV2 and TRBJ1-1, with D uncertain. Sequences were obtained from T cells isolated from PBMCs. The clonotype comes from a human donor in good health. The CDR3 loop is CASKEEQMVNTEAFF. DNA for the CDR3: TGTGCCAGCAAGGAGGAACAAATGGTGAACACTGAAGCTTTCTTT.